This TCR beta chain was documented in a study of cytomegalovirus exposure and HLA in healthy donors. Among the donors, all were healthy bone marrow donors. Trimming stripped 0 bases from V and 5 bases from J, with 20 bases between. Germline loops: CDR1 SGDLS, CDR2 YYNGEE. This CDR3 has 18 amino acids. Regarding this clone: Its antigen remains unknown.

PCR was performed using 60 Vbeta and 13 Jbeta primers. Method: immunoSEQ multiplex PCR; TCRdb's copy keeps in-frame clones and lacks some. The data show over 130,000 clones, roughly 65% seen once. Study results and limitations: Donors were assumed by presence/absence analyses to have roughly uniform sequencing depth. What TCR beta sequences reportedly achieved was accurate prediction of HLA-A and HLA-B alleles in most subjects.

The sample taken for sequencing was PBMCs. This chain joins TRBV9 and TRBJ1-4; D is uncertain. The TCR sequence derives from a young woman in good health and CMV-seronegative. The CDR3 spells CASSVALPGRGNNEKLFF. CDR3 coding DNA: TGTGCCAGCAGCGTAGCCCTTCCTGGGCGGGGAAACAATGAAAAACTGTTTTTT.